The 18 T cell receptor beta chains below come from one sample, sequenced in a study of OX40 agonist ivuxolimab in advanced cancers. The protocol was immunoSEQ multiplex PCR, while the TCRdb copy is restricted to in-frame clones and leaves out a portion. The profile shows approximately 61,000 clones, nearly 90% of them singletons. The source was CD4+ or CD8+ T cells sorted from blood, collected in a trial of the OX40 agonist ivuxolimab. Receptors were obtained from an adult with an advanced solid tumor such as melanoma, head and neck, liver or kidney cancer.

A single count supports this clone. The rearrangement joins TRBV19 to TRBJ1-2; D uncertain. This CDR3 region has 15 residues. Trimming removed 0 bases from V and 2 bases from J, with 10 bases in between. Germline V CDR1 and CDR2: LNHDA, SQIVND (reference sequence). The CDR3 protein is CASSIDDGRNYGYTF. As DNA, the CDR3 is TGTGCCAGTAGTATAGATGACGGGAGAAACTATGGCTACACCTTC.

A few counts support this clone. J is TRBJ1-6 and V is TRBV6-5; no definite D call. Trimming shortened V by 0 bases and J by 5 bases, and 8 bases separated the two germline ends. Germline loops: CDR1 MNHEY, CDR2 SVGAGI. The CDR3 length is 15 residues. This chain's CDR3 is CASSYSAANNSPLHF. CDR3 DNA sequence: TGTGCCAGCAGTTACTCGGCAGCGAATAATTCACCCCTCCACTTT.

V usage is TRBV19 and J usage is TRBJ2-1; 11 bases fit TRBD2. CDR1 LNHDA and CDR2 SQIVND come from the germline V gene (reference sequence). V lost 3 bases and J lost 3; bases outside the gene matches: 16. The CDR3 is 20 amino acids. DNA for the CDR3: TGTGCCAGTAGTATCAGGGAAATTGTCGGGCTAGCGGGGGGCTACAATGAGCAGTTCTTC. Residues: CASSIREIVGLAGGYNEQFF.

V usage is TRBV11-2 and J usage is TRBJ2-7, with D perhaps matching TRBD1 or TRBD2 (5 bases each). Germline loops: CDR1 SGHAT, CDR2 FQNNGV. V was trimmed by 0 bases and J by 1 base, leaving 7 bases between them. The CDR3 is made up of 14 amino acids. CDR3 residues: CASSLEEGSYEQYF. Written as DNA, the CDR3 is TGTGCCAGCAGCTTAGAAGAGGGGTCCTACGAGCAGTACTTC.

This clone has just one count. J is TRBJ1-1 and V is TRBV21-1. TRBV21-1 counts as a pseudogene. This CDR3 has 13 residues. The CDR3 nucleotides read TGTGCCAGCAGCATCGGGGGGAACACTGAAGCTTTCTTT. Translation gives CASSIGGNTEAFF.

The chain joins TRBV7-8 to TRBJ1-2; D is possibly TRBD1 (5 bases). Between the trimmed V and J ends, which lost 3 bases and 0 bases, there was a span of 11 bases. The length of the CDR3 is 15 residues. In germline, CDR1 is SGHVS, CDR2 FQNEAQ. The CDR3 DNA reads as TGTGCCAGCAGCTTCCGGGACGGATCTAACTATGGCTACACCTTC. Its translation is CASSFRDGSNYGYTF.

This sequence joins TRBV4-1 and TRBJ2-5; 9 bases fit TRBD2. CDR1 MGHRA and CDR2 YSYEKL come from the germline V gene. The CDR3 sequence is 16 residues long. The junction had 2 bases not matched to a gene; V was cut back by 0 bases and J by 0 bases. Here the CDR3 DNA reads TGCGCCAGCAGCCAAGAGCCTAGCGGGAACCAAGAGACCCAGTACTTC. This sequence encodes CASSQEPSGNQETQYF.

This chain connects TRBV15 to TRBJ2-2; no clear D gene. Per the germline V gene, CDR1 is LNHNV and CDR2 is YYDKDF (reference sequence). Trimming took off 0 bases at V and 2 bases at J, with 10 bases between the two ends. The CDR3 contains 16 residues. The CDR3: CATSRDLGFNTGELFF. The CDR3 DNA sequence: TGTGCCACCAGCAGAGATTTAGGGTTTAACACCGGGGAGCTGTTTTTT. Supplemented by reference TRBV15 and TRBJ2-2, the full variable domain reads DAMVIQNPRYQVTQFGKPVTLSCSQTLNHNVMYWYQQKSSQAPKLLFHYYDKDFNNEADTPDNFQSRRPNTSFCFLDIRSPGLGDTAMYLCATSRDLGFNTGELFFGEGSRLTVL.

The table lists this clone with a count of one. The chain uses TRBV10-1 and TRBJ2-5; TRBD2 matches 11 bases. Germline trimming cut 2 bases from V and 2 bases from J; bases unmatched to any gene: 4. CDR3 size: 16 residues. Germline CDR1 is WNHNN and CDR2 is SYGVQD (reference sequence). The CDR3 coding sequence is TGCGCCAGCAGTGAGACCGGGACTAGCGGACAAGAGACCCAGTACTTC. Its translation is CASSETGTSGQETQYF.

This clone was counted only a few times. The gene calls are TRBV27 and TRBJ1-5; the D is unclear. Trimming shortened V by 6 bases and J by 0 bases, and 12 bases separated the two germline ends. Germline V CDR1 and CDR2: MNHEY, SMNVEV (reference sequence). This CDR3 has 15 residues. CDR3 bases: TGTGCCAGCAGCCTCTCGGAGGCTAGCAATCAGCCCCAGCATTTT. It yields the protein CASSLSEASNQPQHF.

This chain links TRBV5-1 with TRBJ2-7; TRBD1 matches at 12 bases. Germline lookup yields CDR1 SGHRS and CDR2 YFSETQ. The length of the CDR3 is 16 residues. Unmatched junction bases numbered 9, after V lost 3 bases and J lost 5 bases. The CDR3 sequence is CASSSNPGQGAHEQYF. DNA for the CDR3: TGCGCCAGCAGCTCAAACCCGGGACAGGGGGCCCACGAGCAGTACTTC.

The chain couples TRBV7-2 to TRBJ2-7; 12 bases fit TRBD2. This CDR3 region has 14 residues. CDR1 and CDR2 from the germline V gene are SGHTA and FQGNSA. The ends lost 1 base at V and 6 bases at J; junction bases unmatched: 1. The CDR3: CASSLGTSGVEQYF. The CDR3 nucleotides read TGTGCCAGCAGCTTAGGGACTAGCGGGGTCGAGCAGTACTTC.

The V gene is TRBV2, the J gene TRBJ2-7, with 7 bases identical to TRBD1. The CDR3 has 15 amino acids. Trimming removed 6 bases from V and 2 bases from J; junction bases left unmatched: 10. The germline V gene has CDR1 SNHLY and CDR2 FYNNEI. This CDR3 reads CASSQMRQGPYEQYF. The CDR3 DNA is TGTGCCAGCAGCCAAATGCGACAGGGTCCCTACGAGCAGTACTTC.

This chain uses TRBV29-1 with TRBJ2-3, with 13 bases lining up with TRBD2. The trim removed 7 bases at V and 8 bases at J, leaving 9 bases unmatched. Germline CDR1 SQVTM, CDR2 ANQGSEA. The length of the CDR3 is 14 residues. CDR3 region: CSAGPLAGGPTQYF. DNA for the CDR3: TGCAGCGCCGGTCCACTAGCGGGGGGGCCTACGCAGTATTTT.

The rearrangement joins TRBV27 to TRBJ1-4; TRBD1 is a possible D gene (6 bases). The germline CDR1 and CDR2 sequences are MNHEY and SMNVEV (reference sequence). The CDR3 sequence is 15 residues long. V lost 2 bases and J lost 8, with 15 bases in between. DNA of the CDR3: TGTGCCAGCAGTTTAAGCCCGACAGGAGGGGAAAAACTGTTTTTT. As protein: CASSLSPTGGEKLFF.

The chain recombines TRBV29-1 with TRBJ1-1; tentative D call: TRBD1 (6 bases). V was trimmed by 4 bases and J by 1 base, leaving 16 bases between them. Germline loops: CDR1 SQVTM, CDR2 ANQGSEA. This CDR3 region has 15 residues. The CDR3 region is CSVVSWGASNTEAFF. CDR3 bases: TGCAGCGTTGTATCGTGGGGGGCCTCGAACACTGAAGCTTTCTTT.

The rearrangement joins TRBV13 to TRBJ2-6, with TRBD1 identical over 8 bases. CDR3 length equals 17 residues. Germline trimming cut 5 bases from V and 0 bases from J; bases unmatched to any gene: 6. Germline loops: CDR1 PRHDT, CDR2 FYEKMQ (reference sequence). The CDR3 coding sequence is TGTGCCAGCAGCACGGACAGGGCCCGCTCTGGGGCCAACGTCCTGACTTTC. Translating it yields CASSTDRARSGANVLTF. The full variable domain, completed using reference TRBV13 and TRBJ2-6, is AAGVIQSPRHLIKEKRETATLKCYPIPRHDTVYWYQQGPGQDPQFLISFYEKMQSDKGSIPDRFSAQQFSDYHSELNMSSLELGDSALYFCASSTDRARSGANVLTFGAGSRLTVL.

The table lists this clone with a count of one. V gene TRBV5-1 combines with J gene TRBJ2-7; weak D call: TRBD1 (6 bases). Germline lookup yields CDR1 SGHRS and CDR2 YFSETQ. V lost 2 bases to trimming and J lost 2 bases, with 14 bases between them. The CDR3 covers 15 residues. The CDR3 loop reads CASSFLDSLAYEQYF. The CDR3 DNA sequence: TGCGCCAGCAGCTTTTTGGACAGCCTGGCCTACGAGCAGTACTTC.